Each of the 28 T cell receptor beta chains below was sequenced from the same sample in a study of OX40 agonist ivuxolimab in advanced cancers. This table comes from immunoSEQ multiplex PCR, and its TCRdb copy is limited to in-frame clones, with some not included. The sample lists roughly 49,000 clones, approximately 85% occurring once. Sample: CD4+ or CD8+ T cells sorted from blood, taken in a trial of the OX40 agonist ivuxolimab. Source of these receptors: an adult with an advanced solid tumor such as melanoma, head and neck, liver or kidney cancer.

The J gene is TRBJ2-7, the V gene TRBV29-1, with unresolved D. Trimming removed 6 bases from V and 3 bases from J, with 6 bases in between. The CDR3 is 10 amino acids. Germline V gives CDR1 SQVTM, CDR2 ANQGSEA. CDR3 region: CSVVDYEQYF. CDR3 coding DNA: TGCAGCGTGGTTGACTACGAGCAGTACTTC.

J is TRBJ1-6 and V is TRBV7-3; weak D call: TRBD1 (6 bases). This CDR3 is built from 15 residues. Trimming removed 1 base at V and 10 bases at J, with 14 bases between. From germline, CDR1 is SGHTA and CDR2 FQGTGA. CDR3: CASSLRGQGQSPLHF. DNA of the CDR3: TGTGCCAGCAGCTTAAGGGGGCAGGGTCAGTCACCCCTCCACTTT.

This CDR3 reads CASSDGTSGYEQYF. The CDR3 bases are TGCGCCAGCAGTGACGGGACTAGCGGTTACGAGCAGTACTTC. The chain uses TRBV10-1 and TRBJ2-7, with TRBD2 matching 11 bases. Per germline, CDR1 WNHNN and CDR2 SYGVQD (reference sequence). This CDR3 is built from 14 residues. Losses at the gene ends were 3 bases for V and 4 bases for J; bases not matched to a gene: 2.

The chain couples TRBV27 to TRBJ2-7, with 8 bases matching TRBD2. V was clipped by 5 bases and J by 0 bases; unmatched bases: 3. The CDR3 length is 14 residues. Germline lookup yields CDR1 MNHEY and CDR2 SMNVEV (reference sequence). The CDR3 DNA reads TGTGCCAGCAGTACTAGCGGATACTCCTACGAGCAGTACTTC. Translated, it gives CASSTSGYSYEQYF.

V gene TRBV7-6 combines with J gene TRBJ1-4; a possible D gene is TRBD1 (6 bases). The CDR3 consists of 15 residues. CDR1 SGHVS and CDR2 FNYEAQ come from the germline V gene. The V end was cut by 5 bases, the J end by 6 bases, with 16 bases between. CDR3 protein: CASSDTGKEDEKLFF. CDR3 nucleotide sequence: TGTGCCAGCAGCGACACAGGGAAAGAAGATGAAAAACTGTTTTTT.

The chain has TRBV2 and TRBJ1-1; no firm D call. Germline V gene sequence: CDR1 SNHLY, CDR2 FYNNEI. There are 13 residues in the CDR3. With 7 bases removed from V and 1 base from J, the gap between germline ends came to 10 bases. The CDR3 spells CASTFEGNTEAFF. CDR3 DNA sequence: TGTGCCAGCACTTTTGAGGGGAACACTGAAGCTTTCTTT.

This sequence joins TRBV9 and TRBJ2-5; 8 nucleotides match TRBD2. From germline, CDR1 is SGDLS and CDR2 YYNGEE. The CDR3 has 15 amino acids. The V and J ends lost 3 bases and 10 bases, in that order; junction bases with no gene match: 14. The CDR3 nucleotides read TGTGCCAGCAGCGCAGAGGTTAGCGGGGCGTCGGGCCAGTACTTC. The encoded protein is CASSAEVSGASGQYF.

The chain joins TRBV6-1 to TRBJ1-1; 7 bases align to TRBD1. The CDR3 contains 13 residues. V lost 9 bases and J lost 5; bases outside the gene matches: 9. The V gene's germline CDR1 is MNHNS and CDR2 SASEGT. The CDR3 loop is CARGGPPATEAFF. The CDR3 region has the DNA TGTGCCAGAGGGGGCCCCCCGGCGACTGAAGCTTTCTTT.

The rearrangement links TRBV5-1 to TRBJ1-1; 9 bases align to TRBD1. V lost 4 bases, J lost 4 bases, and 5 bases stayed unmatched. This CDR3 has 14 residues. CDR1 is SGHRS and CDR2 is YFSETQ in the germline V gene. In DNA form, the CDR3 reads TGCGCCAGCAGCCCGGGGACAGGGACCACTGAAGCTTTCTTT. This sequence encodes CASSPGTGTTEAFF.

This chain connects TRBV28 to TRBJ1-2; no clear D gene. The V gene's germline CDR1 is MDHEN and CDR2 SYDVKM. This CDR3 spans 15 amino acids. V was cut by 1 base and J by 3 bases, with 12 bases left in between. CDR3: CASSLSVGWDYGYTF. The CDR3 DNA sequence: TGTGCCAGCAGTTTATCGGTGGGGTGGGACTATGGCTACACCTTC.

The V gene is TRBV18, the J gene TRBJ2-4; D might be TRBD1 or TRBD2, each matching 7 bases. Germline lookup yields CDR1 KGHSH and CDR2 LQKENI. This CDR3 has 18 residues. V was pared by 3 bases and J by 0 bases, with 18 bases between. The CDR3 is CASSPQGLRGGAKNIQYF. The CDR3 bases are TGTGCCAGCTCACCCCAAGGACTCAGGGGGGGAGCCAAAAACATTCAGTACTTC. Supplemented by reference TRBV18 and TRBJ2-4, the full variable domain reads NAGVMQNPRHLVRRRGQEARLRCSPMKGHSHVYWYRQLPEEGLKFMVYLQKENIIDESGMPKERFSAEFPKEGPSILRIQQVVRGDSAAYFCASSPQGLRGGAKNIQYFGAGTRLSVL.

The V and J genes are TRBV30 and TRBJ1-2; possibly TRBD1 for D (5 bases). Germline CDR1 reads GTSNPN; CDR2 reads SVGIG (reference sequence). The CDR3 runs to 15 residues. Trimming stripped 2 bases from V and 10 bases from J, with 23 bases between. The DNA for the CDR3 is TGTGCCTGGAGTAAAGAAGACAGATGGGTTGGGTTCTACACCTTC. Encoded protein: CAWSKEDRWVGFYTF.

The chain recombines TRBV6-6 with TRBJ2-1; 8 bases are a match to TRBD2. The CDR3 has 16 residues. Germline CDR1 reads MNHNY; CDR2 reads SVGAGI (reference sequence). With V trimmed by 2 bases and J by 0 bases, 3 bases remained unmatched. The CDR3 loop reads CASSYGSGSSYNEQFF. The DNA of the CDR3 is TGTGCCAGCAGTTACGGGAGCGGGAGCTCCTACAATGAGCAGTTCTTC.

The V call is TRBV11-3, the J call TRBJ2-7; D is uncertain. Germline V gene lookup returns CDR1 SGHNT and CDR2 YENEEA. V was shortened by 7 bases and J by 4 bases, with 11 bases between the two germline ends. The CDR3 is 12 amino acids. This CDR3 is CASNTRMYEQYF. The CDR3 bases are TGTGCCAGCAACACAAGGATGTACGAGCAGTACTTC.

The chain carries TRBV28 and TRBJ1-4; D is unresolved. This CDR3 is built from 16 residues. Germline V gene lookup returns CDR1 MDHEN and CDR2 SYDVKM. The V and J ends lost 6 bases and 8 bases respectively, with 22 bases between them. The CDR3 sequence is CASRGYAPPKDEKLFF. For the CDR3, the DNA is TGTGCCAGCAGAGGTTACGCCCCCCCGAAGGACGAAAAACTGTTTTTT.

This chain connects TRBV6-4 to TRBJ2-2; D is perhaps TRBD1 (8 bases). Germline V lookup: CDR1 MRHNA, CDR2 SNTAGT. CDR3 length: 20 residues. The V end lost 1 base, the J end lost 4 bases, and 25 bases lay between the germline ends. CDR3 region: CASSDYGGTGRTDGTGELFF. CDR3 DNA: TGTGCCAGCAGTGACTACGGGGGGACAGGACGGACCGACGGCACCGGGGAGCTGTTTTTT.

This chain joins TRBV18 and TRBJ2-5, with TRBD1 matching 8 bases. The CDR3 loop spans 14 amino acids. Germline V gene lookup returns CDR1 KGHSH and CDR2 LQKENI. With V trimmed by 5 bases and J by 10 bases, 12 bases remained unmatched. The CDR3 spells CASSSDRASRSQYF. In DNA, the CDR3 is TGTGCCAGCTCATCGGACAGGGCTTCCCGTAGCCAGTACTTC.

The chain links TRBV5-1 to TRBJ1-6; D gene ambiguous. Looked up from germline, CDR1 is SGHRS and CDR2 is YFSETQ. The CDR3 length is 16 residues. Trimming stripped 1 base from V and 5 bases from J, with 13 bases between. The CDR3 DNA sequence: TGCGCCAGCAGCTTGTTAGGGATCACAGATAATTCACCCCTCCACTTT. As protein: CASSLLGITDNSPLHF.

The CDR3 bases are TGTGCCAGCAGTTACGAAGACAGTCCCTATTCACCCCTCCACTTT. Its translation: CASSYEDSPYSPLHF. V gene TRBV6-5 combines with J gene TRBJ1-6; D possibly corresponds to TRBD1 (5 bases). The CDR3 consists of 15 residues. V was cut by 2 bases and J by 8 bases, with 13 bases left in between. The V gene's germline CDR1 is MNHEY and CDR2 SVGAGI.

Only one count was recorded for this clone. The rearrangement uses TRBV2 and TRBJ2-7, with 8 positions matching TRBD1. There are 12 residues in the CDR3. Germline values: CDR1 SNHLY, CDR2 FYNNEI. V shed 4 bases, J shed 6 bases, and the junction held 2 bases outside the gene matches. The CDR3: CASSGGQGEQYF. For the CDR3, the DNA is TGTGCCAGCAGTGGAGGACAGGGCGAGCAGTACTTC.

This clone has a single count. This rearrangement joins TRBV7-2 to TRBJ2-3; D is possibly TRBD1 (6 bases). The CDR3 has 15 residues. CDR1 is SGHTA and CDR2 is FQGNSA in the germline V gene. Trimming took off 5 bases at V and 2 bases at J, with 14 bases between the two ends. In DNA, the CDR3 is TGTGCCAGCAGCCCACAGGGTTGGTTCACAGATACGCAGTATTTT. This encodes CASSPQGWFTDTQYF.

This clone occurred once. The chain employs TRBV6-5 and TRBJ1-2, with 7 nucleotides matching TRBD1. Germline-derived CDR1 and CDR2 are MNHEY and SVGAGI. Losses at the gene ends were 4 bases for V and 14 bases for J; bases not matched to a gene: 7. CDR3 length equals 11 residues. The chain's CDR3 is CASSSPTGTTF. CDR3 sequence (DNA): TGTGCCAGCAGTTCCCCGACAGGGACTACCTTC.

The chain's CDR3 is CAWNAGGGGYTF. The CDR3 nucleotides read TGTGCCTGGAATGCAGGGGGCGGGGGCTACACCTTC. V usage is TRBV30 and J usage is TRBJ1-2; 8 nucleotides align to TRBD1. There are 12 residues in the CDR3. The germline V gene encodes CDR1 GTSNPN and CDR2 SVGIG (reference sequence). The J segment lost 8 bases and the V segment lost 4 bases, leaving 6 bases of the junction unmatched. Looking up the rest from reference TRBV30 and TRBJ1-2 gives the full variable domain: SQTIHQWPATLVQPVGSPLSLECTVEGTSNPNLYWYRQAAGRGLQLLFYSVGIGQISSEVPQNLSASRPQDRQFILSSKKLLLSDSGFYLCAWNAGGGGYTFGSGTRLTVV.

V usage is TRBV15 and J usage is TRBJ1-3, with D possibly TRBD1 on 5 matching bases. V gave up 3 bases and J gave up 5 bases, with 17 bases separating them. CDR1 is LNHNV and CDR2 is YYDKDF in the germline V gene (reference sequence). The CDR3 contains 16 residues. Written as DNA, the CDR3 is TGTGCCACCAGCAGTATGATTTCGGGGGTTCGAAACACCATATATTTT. Translating it yields CATSSMISGVRNTIYF.

The V and J genes are TRBV7-9 and TRBJ1-3, with D unclear. CDR3 length equals 16 residues. V lost 2 bases and J lost 0, with 11 bases in between. Germline CDR1 and CDR2: SEHNR and FQNEAQ (reference sequence). The CDR3 region is CASSLLDRHSGNTIYF. In nucleotides, the CDR3 is TGTGCCAGCAGCTTACTAGACCGGCACTCTGGAAACACCATATATTTT.

V and J are TRBV7-2 and TRBJ2-1, with D perhaps given as TRBD1 or TRBD2 (6 bases each). Germline CDR1 is SGHTA and CDR2 is FQGNSA. The ends were cut back, 0 bases at V and 10 bases at J, with 16 bases in the middle. The CDR3 is 15 amino acids. The CDR3: CASSLAEGRGQEQFF. The CDR3 nucleotides are TGTGCCAGCAGCTTAGCGGAGGGTCGGGGGCAGGAGCAGTTCTTC. Variable domain in full (rest from reference TRBV7-2 and TRBJ2-1): GAGVSQSPSNKVTEKGKDVELRCDPISGHTALYWYRQSLGQGLEFLIYFQGNSAPDKSGLPSDRFSAERTGGSVSTLTIQRTQQEDSAVYLCASSLAEGRGQEQFFGPGTRLTVL.

The V call is TRBV7-3, the J call TRBJ2-2; 14 nucleotides match TRBD2. The CDR3 has 19 residues. The V gene end was trimmed by 5 bases and the J gene end by 5 bases; junction bases not matched to a gene: 13. Per the germline V gene, CDR1 is SGHTA and CDR2 is FQGTGA. The CDR3, as DNA: TGTGCCAGCAGCCGAACATTAGGACTAGCGGGAGGTGGGACCGGGGAGCTGTTTTTT. This codes for CASSRTLGLAGGGTGELFF.

The gene calls are TRBV30 and TRBJ2-2; TRBD2 might be the D (7 bases). Germline assignment: CDR1 GTSNPN and CDR2 SVGIG (reference sequence). V gave up 5 bases and J gave up 3 bases, with 16 bases separating them. This CDR3 has 15 residues. The CDR3 region is CAWRGGLGYTGELFF. The CDR3 region has the DNA TGTGCCTGGCGCGGGGGCCTTGGCTACACCGGGGAGCTGTTTTTT. The full variable domain, in which reference TRBV30 and TRBJ2-2 provide the parts outside the CDR3, is SQTIHQWPATLVQPVGSPLSLECTVEGTSNPNLYWYRQAAGRGLQLLFYSVGIGQISSEVPQNLSASRPQDRQFILSSKKLLLSDSGFYLCAWRGGLGYTGELFFGEGSRLTVL.